This section outlines one T cell receptor (beta chain) sequence together with its context. Its antigen is undetermined. This sample stems from a study of T cell responses to AZD1222 COVID-19 vaccine. Study-level information: Second-dose recipients at about 4 or about 12 weeks were treated as one pooled group. Study conclusions and caveats: Vaccine-associated CD4 TCRs spanned spike, dominant at 160-218 and 743-854.

Here immunoSEQ multiplex PCR was the method, and the copy in TCRdb shows in-frame clones only, minus some. Among roughly 120,000 clones listed, roughly 89% were seen once. V trimming: 8 bases; J trimming: 6 bases; junction bases outside the gene matches: 16. The CDR3 consists of 16 residues. Germline V lookup: CDR1 SGHVS, CDR2 FNYEAQ. This clonotype was sampled from an adult in good health. Sequenced here: peripheral blood, sampled on day 0 of AZD1222 vaccination. The chain joins TRBV7-6 to TRBJ1-5; 7 bases match TRBD1. The CDR3 is CASSLGPRTGGQPQHF. The CDR3 nucleotides read TGTGCCAGCTCATTAGGTCCCCGGACAGGCGGTCAGCCCCAGCATTTT.